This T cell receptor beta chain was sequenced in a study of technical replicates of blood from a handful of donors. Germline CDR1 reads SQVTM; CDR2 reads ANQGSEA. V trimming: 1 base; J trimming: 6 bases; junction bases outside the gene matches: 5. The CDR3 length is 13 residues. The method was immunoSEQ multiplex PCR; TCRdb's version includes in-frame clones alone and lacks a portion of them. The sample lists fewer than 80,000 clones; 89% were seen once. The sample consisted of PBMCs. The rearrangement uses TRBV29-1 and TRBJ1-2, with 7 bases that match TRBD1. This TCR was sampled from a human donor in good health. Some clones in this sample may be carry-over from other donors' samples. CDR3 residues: CSVEGQGRDGYTF. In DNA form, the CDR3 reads TGCAGCGTTGAAGGACAGGGACGGGATGGCTACACCTTC. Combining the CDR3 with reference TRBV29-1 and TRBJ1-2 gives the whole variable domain SAVISQKPSRDICQRGTSLTIQCQVDSQVTMMFWYRQQPGQSLTLIATANQGSEATYESGFVIDKFPISRPNLTFSTLTVSNMSPEDSSIYLCSVEGQGRDGYTFGSGTRLTVV.